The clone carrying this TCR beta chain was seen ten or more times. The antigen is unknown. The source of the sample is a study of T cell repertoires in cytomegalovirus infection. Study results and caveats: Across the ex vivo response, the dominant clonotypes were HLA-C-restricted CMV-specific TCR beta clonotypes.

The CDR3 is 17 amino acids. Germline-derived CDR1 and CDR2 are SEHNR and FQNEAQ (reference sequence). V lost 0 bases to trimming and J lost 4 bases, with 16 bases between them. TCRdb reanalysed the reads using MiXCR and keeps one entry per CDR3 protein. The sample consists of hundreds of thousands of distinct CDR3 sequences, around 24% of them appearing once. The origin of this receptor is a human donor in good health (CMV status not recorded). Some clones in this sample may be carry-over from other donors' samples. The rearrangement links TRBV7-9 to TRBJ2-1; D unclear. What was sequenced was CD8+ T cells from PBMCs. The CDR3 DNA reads TGTGCCAGCAGCTTAGCGGATAAACTAAGCAAATACAATGAGCAGTTCTTC. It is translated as CASSLADKLSKYNEQFF.